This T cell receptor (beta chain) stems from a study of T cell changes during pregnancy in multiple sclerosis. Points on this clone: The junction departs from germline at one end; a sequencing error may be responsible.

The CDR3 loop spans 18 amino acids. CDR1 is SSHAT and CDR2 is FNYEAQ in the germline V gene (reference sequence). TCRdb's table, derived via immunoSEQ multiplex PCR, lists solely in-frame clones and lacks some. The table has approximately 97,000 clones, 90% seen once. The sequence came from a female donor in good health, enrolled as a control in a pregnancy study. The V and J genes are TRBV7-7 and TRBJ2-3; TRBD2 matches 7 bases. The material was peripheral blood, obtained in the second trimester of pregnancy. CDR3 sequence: CASSLTPHVGRETDTQYF. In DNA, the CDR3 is TGTGCTAGCAGCTTGACCCCACATGTGGGGCGGGAGACAGATACGCAGTATTTT.